This TCR beta chain was recovered during a study of regulatory T cells in long-lasting Graves disease. Broader study findings: Persistent patients shared more public clonotypes (under 3,000) than newly diagnosed patients (about 1,000). Persistent Graves' patients showed a TCR diversity that was lower than that of newly diagnosed ones.

About this clonotype: The antigen remains undetermined. A much larger clone is a single base away; this may be a read error.

Time point denoted: persistent/refractory GD, antithyroid drugs over 5 years with positive TRAb. PBMC-extracted RNA yielded the TCR library. About 10 milliliters of peripheral blood were taken and placed in EDTA tubes. The authors built TCR beta libraries using iRepertoire HTBI primers and Arm-PCR of CDR3 regions. TCRdb itself ran the multiplex PCR reads through MiXCR, one entry per CDR3 protein. The sample gives 300,000 to 500,000 distinct CDR3 sequences, about a fifth of which show up once; around 20% is in the top ten. The TCR sequence derives from a female donor with Graves disease. The sequencing used peripheral blood mononuclear cells (PBMCs), collected when the disease was refractory, from a patient treated with antithyroid drugs.

The CDR3 nucleotides are TGTGCCAGCAGTCGACACTCGAACACTGAAGCTTACTTT. Encoded protein: CASSRHSNTEAYF. The chain recombines TRBV28 with TRBJ1-1, with no clear D. The CDR3 loop spans 13 amino acids. Germline V lookup: CDR1 MDHEN, CDR2 SYDVKM. The variable domain in full, completed from reference TRBV28 and TRBJ1-1, reads DVKVTQSSRYLVKRTGEKVFLECVQDMDHENMFWYRQDPGLGLRLIYFSYDVKMKEKGDIPEGYSVSREKKERFSLILESASTNQTSMYLCASSRHSNTEAYFGQGTRLTVV.